This is a list of T cell receptor beta chains from one sample in a study of T cells in Graves' hyperthyroidism and ophthalmopathy. MiXCR, run by TCRdb on the multiplex PCR reads, gives a single entry per CDR3 protein. The table shows hundreds of thousands of distinct CDR3 sequences, with about half occurring only once. Material: peripheral blood or thyroid tissue (not recorded which). All receptors come from a woman younger than 30 with Graves' hyperthyroidism. The CDR3 runs from the conserved cysteine through the conserved F or W. Each record gives: D gene, V gene, J gene, clone size, CDR3 DNA, CDR3 protein. D genes are given only for firm matches. Only some rows state a clone size, as once, few, many or a class for expanded clones.

.	TRBV20-1	TRBJ2-5	few	TGCAGTGCCTTCTCCCTAGAGGGGACGGCCGAGACCCAGTACTTC	CSAFSLEGTAETQYF
.	TRBV10-3	TRBJ1-3	.	TGTGCCATCAGTGGACAGGACTATGGCTACACCATATATTTT	CAISGQDYGYTIYF
.	TRBV7-9	TRBJ1-2	.	TGTGCCAGCAGCTTAGGGCATGGCAGCAACTATGGCTACACCTTC	CASSLGHGSNYGYTF
.	TRBV7-8	TRBJ1-4	few	TGTGCCAGCAGCTTGTACACTAACGGTCGGGAAAAACTGTTTTTT	CASSLYTNGREKLFF
.	TRBV14	TRBJ1-1	.	TGTGCCAGCAGCCGCGGGGCAGGGCCAAACACTGAAGCTTTCTTT	CASSRGAGPNTEAFF
.	TRBV20-1	TRBJ1-2	many	TGCAGTGCTAGCGGACAGTTCTATGGCTACACCTTC	CSASGQFYGYTF
.	TRBV7-7	TRBJ2-5	.	TGTGCTAGCAGCTTAGGGTTAGACACCAAAGAGACCCAGTACTTC	CASSLGLDTKETQYF
TRBD2	TRBV7-8	TRBJ2-5	few	TGTGCCAGCAGCCAAGATCCGGGACTAGCGGGCATGGAGACCCAGTACTTC	CASSQDPGLAGMETQYF
TRBD2	TRBV7-9	TRBJ2-7	once	TGTGCCATCAGCTTAGCGGGACTAGCGGTCCCCTACGAGCAGTACTTC	CAISLAGLAVPYEQYF
.	TRBV19	TRBJ1-6	many	TGTGCCAGTAGCCCAGGGCGTGATTCACCCCTCCACTTT	CASSPGRDSPLHF
.	TRBV7-9	TRBJ1-4	many	TGTGCCAGCAGCCCCGGGACTTATAATGAAAAACTGTTTTTT	CASSPGTYNEKLFF
TRBD2	TRBV6-6	TRBJ2-5	few	TGTGCCAGCAGTCCCCGACTAGCGGAGAGGCGGGAGACCCAGTACTTC	CASSPRLAERRETQYF
TRBD2	TRBV25-1	TRBJ2-2	.	TGTGCCAGCAGTGAGCGGGAGGGGACCGGGGAGCTGTTTTTT	CASSEREGTGELFF
TRBD2	TRBV10-3	TRBJ2-2	many	TGTGCCATCAGCAGTAGCGGGGACGCGAACACCGGGGAGCTGTTTTTT	CAISSSGDANTGELFF
TRBD1	TRBV29-1	TRBJ1-2	once	TGCAGCTTAAGACAGGGCAACTATGGCTACACCTTC	CSLRQGNYGYTF
TRBD1	TRBV19	TRBJ2-7	many	TGTGCCAGTAGACGGACAGGCGGCTACGAGCAGTACTTC	CASRRTGGYEQYF
.	TRBV2	TRBJ1-6	few	TGTGCCAGCAGCCGGAGAGAGAGCTCCTATAATTCACCCCTCCACTTT	CASSRRESSYNSPLHF
.	TRBV2	TRBJ2-7	many	TGTGCCAGCAGTGTGGAATTCTACGAGCAGTACTTC	CASSVEFYEQYF
.	TRBV29-1	TRBJ1-2	many	TGCAGCGTTGAAGATCAGAGGGCGAACTATGGCTACACCTTC	CSVEDQRANYGYTF
.	TRBV7-9	TRBJ1-5	few	TGTGCCAGCAGCTTGGCAGGGGCGAATCAGCCCCAGCATTTT	CASSLAGANQPQHF
.	TRBV7-9	TRBJ1-2	few	TGTGCCAGCAGCCAACAGGAGTCTTCCTATGGCTACACCTTC	CASSQQESSYGYTF
TRBD2	TRBV24-1	TRBJ2-7	.	TGTGCCACCATGGGTTTGGTCGCCGGGACTACCTCCTCCTACGAGCAGTACTTC	CATMGLVAGTTSSYEQYF
TRBD2	TRBV5-1	TRBJ2-2	few	TGTGCCAGCAGCTCGCTAGCGGGAGGGCCCGGGGAGCTGTTTTTT	CASSSLAGGPGELFF
TRBD1	TRBV7-9	TRBJ1-2	few	TGCGCCAGCAGCCAAGTCAGGGGGATTGATGGCTACACCTTC	CASSQVRGIDGYTF
.	TRBV20-1	TRBJ2-5	.	TGCAGTGCACCCCCGGAGGCGGGGAGGCAGACCCAGTACTTC	CSAPPEAGRQTQYF
.	TRBV29-1	TRBJ1-2	many	TGCAGCGTCGGGACGCTAGCTAACTATGGCTACACCTTC	CSVGTLANYGYTF
.	TRBV9	TRBJ1-2	.	TGTGCCAGCAGCCAAGACGGGGATGGCTACACCTTC	CASSQDGDGYTF
.	TRBV10-2	TRBJ1-4	.	TGCGCCAGCAGCCTGACCTTCTATGGGCCAAGCCCTGAACTGTTTTTT	CASSLTFYGPSPELFF
.	TRBV7-9	TRBJ1-3	.	TGTGCCAGCACCGCCCCGGCAGGGAACACCATATATTTT	CASTAPAGNTIYF
TRBD1	TRBV29-1	TRBJ1-5	.	TGCAGGGATACTACAGGGGGAATAAGACAGCCCCAGCATTTT	CRDTTGGIRQPQHF
TRBD1	TRBV10-3	TRBJ2-2	.	TGTGCCATCAGTGAGCGGGACAGGCAGACCGGGGAGCTGTTTTTT	CAISERDRQTGELFF
.	TRBV7-9	TRBJ2-5	many	TGTGCCAGCAGCTCAGCCCAGGACGGCCTTGGGGAGACCCAGTACTTC	CASSSAQDGLGETQYF
.	TRBV5-1	TRBJ1-4	many	TGCGCCAGCAGCTTGCGACAGGCGAATGAAAAACTGTTTTTT	CASSLRQANEKLFF
.	TRBV29-1	TRBJ2-5	many	TGCAGCGTTGAAGATGGGCACAGGGAGACCCAGTACTTC	CSVEDGHRETQYF
TRBD1	TRBV7-9	TRBJ1-2	.	TGTGCCAGCAGCGGGGGACAGGGGGCGATCTATGGCTACACCTTC	CASSGGQGAIYGYTF
.	TRBV2	TRBJ2-7	many	TGTGCCAGCACCCCTCTTGCCTACGAGCAGTACTTC	CASTPLAYEQYF
.	TRBV7-8	TRBJ1-4	many	TGTGCCAGCAGCTTCACAGGATTTAAACTGTTTTTT	CASSFTGFKLFF
.	TRBV2	TRBJ1-5	few	TGTGCCAGCACCGGAGAAAGAGGGAATCAGCCCCAGCATTTT	CASTGERGNQPQHF
TRBD1	TRBV2	TRBJ1-2	.	TGTGCCAGCGCCCTCGCAGGGGGCGGCTATGGCTACACCTTC	CASALAGGGYGYTF
.	TRBV2	TRBJ1-1	once	TGTGCCAGGGCCGGGACGAGTGATGGCTACACTGAAGCTTTCTTT	CARAGTSDGYTEAFF
.	TRBV9	TRBJ1-2	many	TGTGCCAGCAGCGCAACGGACAGCTATGGCTACACCTTC	CASSATDSYGYTF
TRBD1	TRBV14	TRBJ2-5	.	TGTGCCAGCAGCCGGAGAGAGAGCGGGGACAGGGGCCAGACCCAGTACTTC	CASSRRESGDRGQTQYF
.	TRBV7-9	TRBJ1-1	many	TGTGCCAGCAGCTTAACGAACACTGAAGCTTTCTTT	CASSLTNTEAFF
.	TRBV7-9	TRBJ2-7	.	TGTGCCAGCAGCTTAGCCGGGGACTCTGGGCAGTACTTC	CASSLAGDSGQYF
TRBD1	TRBV19	TRBJ1-2	many	TGTGCCAGTAGGGGACAGGGGCCCTATGGCTACACCTTC	CASRGQGPYGYTF
.	TRBV11-1	TRBJ2-7	.	TGTGCCAGCAGCTTAAGTCCACCCTCCTACGAGCAGTACTTC	CASSLSPPSYEQYF
.	TRBV19	TRBJ1-4	.	TGTGCCAGTAGTATGTCTGGAACTAATGAAAAACTGTTTTTT	CASSMSGTNEKLFF
.	TRBV10-2	TRBJ2-7	few	TGCGCCAGCAGCCAAGATGGAGACTCCTCCTACGAGCAGTACTTC	CASSQDGDSSYEQYF
.	TRBV12-3/TRBV12-4	TRBJ2-5	.	TGTGCCAGCAGTTTCTCCGGGCCTGAGGAGACCCAGTACTTC	CASSFSGPEETQYF